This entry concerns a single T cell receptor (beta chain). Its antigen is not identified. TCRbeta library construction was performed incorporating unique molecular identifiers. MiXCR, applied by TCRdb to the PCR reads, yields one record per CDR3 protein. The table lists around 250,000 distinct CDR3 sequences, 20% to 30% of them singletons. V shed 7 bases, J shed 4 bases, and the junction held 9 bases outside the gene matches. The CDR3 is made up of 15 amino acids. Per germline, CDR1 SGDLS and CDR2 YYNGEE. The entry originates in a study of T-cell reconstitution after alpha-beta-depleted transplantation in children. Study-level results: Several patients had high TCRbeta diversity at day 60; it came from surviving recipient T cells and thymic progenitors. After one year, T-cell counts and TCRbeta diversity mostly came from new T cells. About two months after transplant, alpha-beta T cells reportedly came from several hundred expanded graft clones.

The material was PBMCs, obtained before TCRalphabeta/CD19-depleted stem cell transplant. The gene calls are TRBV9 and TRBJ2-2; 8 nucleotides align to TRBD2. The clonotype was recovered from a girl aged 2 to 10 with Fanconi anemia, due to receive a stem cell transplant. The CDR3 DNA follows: TGTGCCAGCGGCACCGATGCGGGAGGCACCGGGGAGCTGTTTTTT. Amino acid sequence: CASGTDAGGTGELFF. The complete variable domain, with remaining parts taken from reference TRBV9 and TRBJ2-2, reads DSGVTQTPKHLITATGQRVTLRCSPRSGDLSVYWYQQSLDQGLQFLIQYYNGEERAKGNILERFSAQQFPDLHSELNLSSLELGDSALYFCASGTDAGGTGELFFGEGSRLTVL.